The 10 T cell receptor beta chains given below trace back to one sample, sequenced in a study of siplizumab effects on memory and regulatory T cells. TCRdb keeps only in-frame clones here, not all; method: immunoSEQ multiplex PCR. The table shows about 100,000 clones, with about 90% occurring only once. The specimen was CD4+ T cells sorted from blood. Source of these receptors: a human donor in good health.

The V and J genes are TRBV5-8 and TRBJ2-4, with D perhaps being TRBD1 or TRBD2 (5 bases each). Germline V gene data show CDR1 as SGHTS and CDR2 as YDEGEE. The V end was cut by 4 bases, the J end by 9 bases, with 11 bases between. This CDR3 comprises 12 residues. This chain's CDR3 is CASSELGAIQYF. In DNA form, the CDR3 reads TGTGCCAGCAGCGAACTAGGGGCCATTCAGTACTTC.

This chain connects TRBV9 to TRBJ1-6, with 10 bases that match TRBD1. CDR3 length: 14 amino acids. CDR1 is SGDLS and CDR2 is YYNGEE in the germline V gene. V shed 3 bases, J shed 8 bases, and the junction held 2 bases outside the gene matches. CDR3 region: CASSAGTGDSPLHF. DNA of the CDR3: TGTGCCAGCAGCGCTGGGACAGGGGATTCACCCCTCCACTTT.

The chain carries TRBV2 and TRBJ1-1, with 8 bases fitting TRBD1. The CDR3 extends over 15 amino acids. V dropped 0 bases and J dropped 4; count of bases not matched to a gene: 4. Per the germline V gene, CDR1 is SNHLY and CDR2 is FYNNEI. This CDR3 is CASSEARTGSTEAFF. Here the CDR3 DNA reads TGTGCCAGCAGTGAAGCCAGGACAGGGAGCACTGAAGCTTTCTTT.

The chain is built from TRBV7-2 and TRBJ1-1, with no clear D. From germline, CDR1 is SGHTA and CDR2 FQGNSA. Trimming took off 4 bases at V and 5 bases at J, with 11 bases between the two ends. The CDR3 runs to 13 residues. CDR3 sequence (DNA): TGTGCCAGCAGCTCTTGGTCGGGGACTGAAGCTTTCTTT. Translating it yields CASSSWSGTEAFF.

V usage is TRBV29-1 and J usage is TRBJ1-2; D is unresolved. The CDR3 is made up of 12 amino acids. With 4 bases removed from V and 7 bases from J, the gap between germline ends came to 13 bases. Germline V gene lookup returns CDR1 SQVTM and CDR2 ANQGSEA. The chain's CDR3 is CSVGARGSGYTF. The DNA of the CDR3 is TGCAGCGTTGGGGCCCGCGGGTCTGGCTACACCTTC.

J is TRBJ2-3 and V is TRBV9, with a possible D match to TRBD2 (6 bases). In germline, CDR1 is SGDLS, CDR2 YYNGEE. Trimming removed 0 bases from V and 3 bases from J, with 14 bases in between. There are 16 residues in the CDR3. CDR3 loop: CASSVDWRDPTDTQYF. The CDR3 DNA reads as TGTGCCAGCAGCGTAGACTGGCGGGATCCGACAGATACGCAGTATTTT.

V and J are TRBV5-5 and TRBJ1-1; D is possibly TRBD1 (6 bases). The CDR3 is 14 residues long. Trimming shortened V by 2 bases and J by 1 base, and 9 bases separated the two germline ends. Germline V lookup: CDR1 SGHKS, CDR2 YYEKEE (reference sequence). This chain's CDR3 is CASSLWTENTEAFF. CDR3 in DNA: TGTGCCAGCAGCTTATGGACAGAGAACACTGAAGCTTTCTTT.

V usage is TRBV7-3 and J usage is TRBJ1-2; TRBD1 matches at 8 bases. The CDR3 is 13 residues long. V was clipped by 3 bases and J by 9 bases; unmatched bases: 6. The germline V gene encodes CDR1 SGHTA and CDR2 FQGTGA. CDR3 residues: CASSFQGARSYTF. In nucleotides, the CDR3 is TGTGCCAGCAGCTTCCAGGGGGCTCGGAGCTACACCTTC. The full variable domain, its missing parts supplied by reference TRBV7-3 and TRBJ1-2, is GAGVSQTPSNKVTEKGKYVELRCDPISGHTALYWYRQSLGQGPEFLIYFQGTGAADDSGLPNDRFFAVRPEGSVSTLKIQRTERGDSAVYLCASSFQGARSYTFGSGTRLTVV.

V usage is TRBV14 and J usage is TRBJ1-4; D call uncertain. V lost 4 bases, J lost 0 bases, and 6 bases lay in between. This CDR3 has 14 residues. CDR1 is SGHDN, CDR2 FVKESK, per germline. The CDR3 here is CASSRETTNEKLFF. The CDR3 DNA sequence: TGTGCCAGCAGCCGAGAGACAACTAATGAAAAACTGTTTTTT.

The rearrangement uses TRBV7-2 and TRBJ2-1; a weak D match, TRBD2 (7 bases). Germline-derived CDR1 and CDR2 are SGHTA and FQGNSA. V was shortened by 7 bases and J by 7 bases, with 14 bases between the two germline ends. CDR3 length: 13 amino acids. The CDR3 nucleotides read TGTGCCAGCACGTCGAGGGGGGGTAATGAGCAGTTCTTC. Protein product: CASTSRGGNEQFF.